The 19 T cell receptor beta chains given below trace back to one sample, sequenced in a study of cytomegalovirus exposure and HLA in healthy donors. The PCR had 60 Vbeta and 13 Jbeta primers. The method was immunoSEQ multiplex PCR; TCRdb's version includes in-frame clones alone and lacks a portion of them. The sample holds roughly 200,000 clones, more than 65% seen once. Sequenced material: PBMCs. The receptors were gathered from a girl aged 5 to 17 in good health and CMV-seropositive.

This chain joins TRBV30 and TRBJ1-2, with no clear D. CDR3 size: 13 residues. Germline CDR1 and CDR2: GTSNPN and SVGIG (reference sequence). V was shortened by 2 bases and J by 4 bases, with 11 bases between the two germline ends. The CDR3, as DNA: TGTGCCTGGAGTTACGGGAAAAGCTATGGCTACACCTTC. The encoded protein is CAWSYGKSYGYTF.

The chain's CDR3 is CASSSRTSGYTGELFF. CDR3 nucleotide sequence: TGTGCCAGCAGCTCGCGGACTAGCGGGTACACCGGGGAGCTGTTTTTT. The J gene is TRBJ2-2, the V gene TRBV7-2; TRBD2 matches at 11 bases. The junction had 4 bases not matched to a gene; V was cut back by 4 bases and J by 3 bases. There are 16 residues in the CDR3. Germline V gene sequence: CDR1 SGHTA, CDR2 FQGNSA.

The table lists this clone with a count of one. The V gene is TRBV6-5, the J gene TRBJ1-5; TRBD1 matches at 7 bases. The CDR3 covers 13 residues. The V gene end was trimmed by 5 bases and the J gene end by 5 bases; junction bases not matched to a gene: 3. Looked up from germline, CDR1 is MNHEY and CDR2 is SVGAGI. Here the CDR3 DNA reads TGTGCCAGCAGTCCCACAGGGGATCAGCCCCAGCATTTT. It codes for CASSPTGDQPQHF.

The V and J genes are TRBV21-1 and TRBJ1-6; TRBD1 is the table's D call, not checked against the DNA. TRBV21-1 counts as a pseudogene. This CDR3 has 19 amino acids. The CDR3 spells CASSKSGVGQQTPNSPLHF. Written as DNA, the CDR3 is TGTGCCAGCAGCAAATCAGGAGTGGGACAGCAGACCCCTAATTCACCCCTCCACTTT.

This clone has just one count. J is TRBJ2-3 and V is TRBV7-2; D may be TRBD2 (7 bases). The V end lost 5 bases, the J end lost 2 bases, and 20 bases lay between the germline ends. This CDR3 spans 17 amino acids. The germline gives CDR1 SGHTA, CDR2 FQGNSA. The CDR3, as DNA: TGTGCCAGCAGCGGGCGGATGGGGGGGGCAACCACAGATACGCAGTATTTT. This encodes CASSGRMGGATTDTQYF.

The rearrangement uses TRBV7-2 and TRBJ1-2; no firm D call. Germline V gene sequence: CDR1 SGHTA, CDR2 FQGNSA. The CDR3 spans 13 residues. V was pared by 2 bases and J by 4 bases, with 8 bases between. CDR3 region: CASSLMGSYGYTF. The CDR3 nucleotides read TGTGCCAGCAGCTTAATGGGCTCCTATGGCTACACCTTC.

The gene calls are TRBV7-9 and TRBJ1-4; 9 bases agree with TRBD1. The germline gives CDR1 SEHNR, CDR2 FQNEAQ (reference sequence). The CDR3 runs to 15 residues. The trim removed 5 bases at V and 3 bases at J, leaving 4 bases unmatched. The CDR3 bases are TGTGCCAGCAGCGTACAGGGGGCGGCTAATGAAAAACTGTTTTTT. Translated, it gives CASSVQGAANEKLFF. The full variable domain, in which reference TRBV7-9 and TRBJ1-4 provide the parts outside the CDR3, is DTGVSQNPRHKITKRGQNVTFRCDPISEHNRLYWYRQTLGQGPEFLTYFQNEAQLEKSRLLSDRFSAERPKGSFSTLEIQRTEQGDSAMYLCASSVQGAANEKLFFGSGTQLSVL.

The chain has TRBV5-6 and TRBJ2-3; 12 bases match TRBD2. V lost 3 bases, J lost 6 bases, and 5 bases stayed unmatched. In germline, CDR1 is SGHDT, CDR2 YYEEEE. The CDR3 extends over 15 amino acids. The CDR3 loop is CASSSSGGGGDTQYF. CDR3 nucleotides: TGTGCCAGCAGCTCTAGCGGGGGGGGAGGGGATACGCAGTATTTT.

This chain uses TRBV4-2 with TRBJ1-5; perhaps TRBD1 as D (5 bases). CDR3 length: 14 residues. V lost 8 bases and J 2 bases, leaving 13 bases between the germline ends. Germline V gene data show CDR1 as LGHNA and CDR2 as YNFKEQ. The DNA of the CDR3 is TGTGCCAGCGCCCCGGGGGGGGGCAATCAGCCCCAGCATTTT. Translation: CASAPGGGNQPQHF.

The V call is TRBV4-2, the J call TRBJ2-3, with TRBD2 matching over 11 bases. Germline values: CDR1 LGHNA, CDR2 YNFKEQ. The CDR3 runs 19 residues. V lost 4 bases to trimming and J lost 3 bases; unmatched junction nucleotides: 15. The CDR3 DNA sequence: TGTGCCAGCAGCCCGGAACCCGCCCCCGGACTAGCGGGTACAGATACGCAGTATTTT. Amino acids: CASSPEPAPGLAGTDTQYF.

This clone was seen more than once but under ten times. J is TRBJ1-1 and V is TRBV5-1; D is perhaps TRBD1 (6 bases). This CDR3 contains 16 residues. Germline V CDR1 and CDR2: SGHRS, YFSETQ. Trimming removed 5 bases from V and 0 bases from J, with 17 bases in between. The CDR3 DNA is TGCGCCAGCAGACCTCCACAGGGAGTCATGAACACTGAAGCTTTCTTT. It codes for CASRPPQGVMNTEAFF.

This clone was recorded only once. CDR3 DNA: TGTGCCAGCAGCGTAGGGGCGGGAAACTCCTACGAGCAGTACTTC. Translation: CASSVGAGNSYEQYF. The chain recombines TRBV9 with TRBJ2-7, with TRBD2 as a possible D gene (6 bases). The CDR3 contains 15 residues. Trimming took 0 bases from V and 0 from J, leaving 10 bases between them. Germline CDR1 reads SGDLS; CDR2 reads YYNGEE. Drawing the rest from reference TRBV9 and TRBJ2-7, the complete variable domain is DSGVTQTPKHLITATGQRVTLRCSPRSGDLSVYWYQQSLDQGLQFLIQYYNGEERAKGNILERFSAQQFPDLHSELNLSSLELGDSALYFCASSVGAGNSYEQYFGPGTRLTVT.

This sequence joins TRBV2 and TRBJ1-2; 10 positions match TRBD1. CDR1 and CDR2 (germline): SNHLY, FYNNEI. Trimming cost V 6 bases and J 7 bases; bases outside gene matches: 8. The CDR3 is made up of 14 amino acids. The CDR3 sequence: CASRPPGQGSGYTF. The CDR3 DNA is TGTGCCAGCAGACCCCCGGGACAGGGGTCTGGCTACACCTTC.

This clone was observed once. The chain employs TRBV27 and TRBJ1-4; D unresolved. The CDR3 has 13 amino acids. Trimming left V 1 base short and J 12 bases short, with 12 bases between. Germline V lookup: CDR1 MNHEY, CDR2 SMNVEV (reference sequence). This CDR3 reads CASSLYSGQELFF. The CDR3 bases are TGTGCCAGCAGTTTATACAGCGGTCAGGAACTGTTTTTT. Supplemented by reference TRBV27 and TRBJ1-4, the full variable domain reads EAQVTQNPRYLITVTGKKLTVTCSQNMNHEYMSWYRQDPGLGLRQIYYSMNVEVTDKGDVPEGYKVSRKEKRNFPLILESPSPNQTSLYFCASSLYSGQELFFGSGTQLSVL.

Notes on this clone: The conserved closing phenylalanine or tryptophan is absent in this CDR3, likely reflecting a read error. It is unclear where the CDR3 begins or ends on the DNA, so no DNA is shown, and the CDR3 is as TCRdb lists it. The chain links TRBV20-1 to TRBJ1-1. CDR1 is DFQATT, CDR2 SNEGSKA, per germline (reference sequence). The CDR3 is 8 residues long, ends included. The CDR3 sequence is CSHSGGPQ.

J is TRBJ2-3 and V is TRBV2; TRBD2 might be the D (6 bases). The CDR3 is 13 amino acids. The germline gives CDR1 SNHLY, CDR2 FYNNEI. Trimming stripped 6 bases from V and 4 bases from J, with 11 bases between. The CDR3 nucleotides read TGTGCCAGCAGGGGAGGACTGGCAGATACGCAGTATTTT. Amino acids: CASRGGLADTQYF.

The chain couples TRBV5-5 to TRBJ1-5; 7 nucleotides match TRBD1. V shed 4 bases and J 13 bases; nucleotides not matched to a gene: 5. Germline V CDR1 and CDR2: SGHKS, YYEKEE (reference sequence). This CDR3 comprises 11 residues. The CDR3 spells CASSGDSHQHF. CDR3 sequence (DNA): TGTGCCAGCAGCGGGGACAGCCATCAGCATTTT.

The chain carries TRBV5-1 and TRBJ2-3; the match to TRBD2 covers 12 bases. Germline V CDR1 and CDR2: SGHRS, YFSETQ. Losses at the gene ends were 5 bases for V and 2 bases for J; bases not matched to a gene: 9. The CDR3 has 17 residues. The CDR3 sequence is CASRPRTSGTNTDTQYF. In nucleotides, the CDR3 is TGCGCCAGCAGGCCAAGGACTAGCGGGACTAACACAGATACGCAGTATTTT.

This clone was seen a single time. The genes are TRBV18 and TRBJ2-2, with 8 bases that match TRBD1. CDR1 and CDR2 from the germline V gene are KGHSH and LQKENI. The CDR3 is made up of 15 amino acids. The V and J ends lost 3 bases and 1 base, in that order; junction bases with no gene match: 1. Here the CDR3 DNA reads TGTGCCAGCTCACCCGGGACAGGGAACACCGGGGAGCTGTTTTTT. This gives the protein CASSPGTGNTGELFF.